A selection of T cell receptor beta chains follows, all from one sample in a study of cytomegalovirus exposure and HLA in healthy donors. Measured with immunoSEQ multiplex PCR; TCRdb has only the in-frame clones, and not every one. Of approximately 140,000 clones listed, approximately 84% were seen once; the top ten hold approximately 2%. Material: PBMCs. These receptors all stem from a woman aged 40 to 50 in good health and CMV-seronegative. The CDR3 runs from the conserved cysteine through the conserved F or W. D genes are given only for firm matches. Size values are once, few and many counts, or a class for expanded clones, and some rows have none.

V,J,size,D,CDR3,DNA
TRBV11-2,TRBJ2-1,NA,TRBD1,CASIPLRDRRYNEQFF,TGTGCCAGCATCCCATTAAGGGACAGAAGATACAATGAGCAGTTCTTC
TRBV30,TRBJ1-1,NA,NA,CAWNTALNTEAFF,TGTGCCTGGAATACAGCCTTGAACACTGAAGCTTTCTTT
TRBV7-2,TRBJ2-1,NA,TRBD2,CASSLAPSGTRREQFF,TGTGCCAGCAGCTTAGCTCCTAGCGGGACGCGCCGTGAGCAGTTCTTC
TRBV5-8,TRBJ2-7,NA,NA,CASSLAVYRESEQYF,TGTGCCAGCAGCTTAGCGGTTTACAGGGAGAGCGAGCAGTACTTC
TRBV27,TRBJ2-3,NA,TRBD2,CASSYGAGVVVGDTQYF,TGTGCCAGCAGTTACGGGGCGGGAGTGGTTGTAGGAGATACGCAGTATTTT
TRBV7-9,TRBJ1-1,NA,NA,CASSLSPGGTEAFF,TGTGCCAGCAGCCTATCCCCGGGGGGTACTGAAGCTTTCTTT
TRBV9,TRBJ1-3,NA,NA,CASSATLFRGQGTIYF,TGTGCCAGCAGCGCGACACTCTTCCGGGGACAAGGCACCATATATTTT
TRBV18,TRBJ2-5,NA,NA,CASSPTDSQETQYF,TGTGCCAGCTCACCAACGGACTCTCAAGAGACCCAGTACTTC
TRBV7-2,TRBJ2-7,once,NA,CASSFTGGDGGYEQYF,TGTGCCAGCAGCTTTACGGGCGGGGACGGAGGCTACGAGCAGTACTTC
TRBV6-6,TRBJ2-7,NA,TRBD1,CASSTRDRVSYEQYF,TGTGCCAGCAGTACCCGGGACAGGGTTTCCTACGAGCAGTACTTC
TRBV5-6,TRBJ2-7,NA,TRBD1,CASSPDQNRGTYEQYF,TGTGCCAGCAGCCCGGACCAAAACAGGGGCACCTACGAGCAGTACTTC
TRBV4-1,TRBJ2-1,NA,TRBD2,CASSQGRTSGYNEQFF,TGCGCCAGCAGCCAGGGCCGGACTAGCGGTTACAATGAGCAGTTCTTC
TRBV15,TRBJ2-7,NA,NA,CATSPSLGGKGYEQYF,TGTGCCACCAGTCCAAGCCTGGGGGGAAAGGGCTACGAGCAGTACTTC
TRBV29-1,TRBJ2-2,NA,NA,CSVVTPGTGELFF,TGCAGCGTTGTGACCCCGGGCACCGGGGAGCTGTTTTTT
TRBV19,TRBJ2-2,NA,NA,CASSIPQGRTGELFF,TGTGCCAGTAGTATCCCCCAGGGGCGGACCGGGGAGCTGTTTTTT
TRBV28,TRBJ2-7,NA,TRBD1,CASSPTGEAGEQYF,TGTGCCAGCAGCCCGACAGGGGAGGCTGGCGAGCAGTACTTC
TRBV7-9,TRBJ1-1,NA,NA,CASSPPKGIGNTEAFF,TGTGCCAGCAGCCCCCCAAAGGGGATAGGGAACACTGAAGCTTTCTTT
TRBV6-5,TRBJ1-3,once,NA,CASRWGNTIYF,TGTGCCTCGCGGTGGGGAAACACCATATATTTT
TRBV27,TRBJ1-2,NA,NA,CASSPARGGLYGYTF,TGTGCCAGCAGTCCCGCCCGGGGTGGACTATATGGCTACACCTTC
TRBV27,TRBJ1-5,few,NA,CASSFRRVDPNQPQHF,TGTGCCAGCAGTTTTCGCAGGGTTGACCCTAATCAGCCCCAGCATTTT
TRBV29-1,TRBJ2-2,NA,NA,CSAQQQATGELFF,TGCAGCGCCCAACAACAGGCCACCGGGGAGCTGTTTTTT
TRBV5-6,TRBJ2-7,NA,TRBD1,CASSWTGNEQYF,TGTGCCAGCAGCTGGACAGGGAACGAGCAGTACTTC
TRBV28,TRBJ2-7,NA,TRBD1,CASSRQGETYEQYF,TGTGCCAGCAGTCGACAGGGTGAGACCTACGAGCAGTACTTC
TRBV11-2,TRBJ1-2,NA,NA,CASSLDGVGGYTF,TGTGCCAGCAGCTTAGATGGAGTCGGTGGCTACACCTTC
TRBV7-8,TRBJ2-7,NA,NA,CASSLVAYEQYF,TGTGCCAGCAGCTTAGTAGCCTACGAGCAGTACTTC
TRBV6-5,TRBJ1-2,NA,NA,CASSYSGTNYGYTF,TGTGCCAGCAGTTACTCGGGCACTAACTATGGCTACACCTTC
TRBV7-3,TRBJ2-1,NA,NA,CASSLRPNEQFF,TGTGCCAGCAGCTTAAGGCCCAATGAGCAGTTCTTC
TRBV4-3,TRBJ1-4,NA,TRBD1,CASSQGGTDEKLFF,TGCGCCAGCAGCCAAGGGGGGACAGATGAAAAACTGTTTTTT
TRBV2,TRBJ2-7,NA,TRBD2,CASSESGRGQMGGYEQYF,TGTGCCAGCAGTGAAAGCGGGAGAGGCCAAATGGGTGGGTACGAGCAGTACTTC
TRBV18,TRBJ1-5,NA,TRBD1,CASSIGTADQPQHF,TGTGCCAGCTCAATCGGGACAGCTGATCAGCCCCAGCATTTT
TRBV19,TRBJ2-1,NA,TRBD2,CASRGLAGGFNNEQFF,TGTGCCAGTAGGGGACTGGCGGGAGGTTTCAACAATGAGCAGTTCTTC
TRBV7-8,TRBJ1-1,NA,NA,CASSSYTEAFF,TGTGCCAGCAGCTCGTACACTGAAGCTTTCTTT
TRBV5-1,TRBJ2-5,few,NA,CASSSGGGRETQYF,TGCGCCAGCAGCTCCGGGGGAGGAAGGGAGACCCAGTACTTC
TRBV5-4,TRBJ2-7,NA,NA,CASSLVVYGEQYF,TGTGCCAGCAGCTTGGTCGTGTACGGGGAGCAGTACTTC
TRBV10-3,TRBJ2-2,NA,TRBD2,CAIRAGGSGELFF,TGTGCCATCAGGGCGGGAGGGTCCGGGGAGCTGTTTTTT
TRBV6-6,TRBJ1-6,NA,TRBD1,CASRDRVASPLHF,TGTGCCAGCAGGGACAGGGTGGCTTCACCCCTCCACTTT
TRBV4-3,TRBJ1-1,NA,NA,CASSQESGRPSTEAFF,TGCGCCAGCAGCCAAGAGTCGGGGAGACCGAGCACTGAAGCTTTCTTT
TRBV30,TRBJ2-7,once,TRBD2,CAWIDFRETSGIAYEQYF,TGTGCCTGGATAGACTTTCGTGAGACTAGCGGGATAGCCTACGAGCAGTACTTC